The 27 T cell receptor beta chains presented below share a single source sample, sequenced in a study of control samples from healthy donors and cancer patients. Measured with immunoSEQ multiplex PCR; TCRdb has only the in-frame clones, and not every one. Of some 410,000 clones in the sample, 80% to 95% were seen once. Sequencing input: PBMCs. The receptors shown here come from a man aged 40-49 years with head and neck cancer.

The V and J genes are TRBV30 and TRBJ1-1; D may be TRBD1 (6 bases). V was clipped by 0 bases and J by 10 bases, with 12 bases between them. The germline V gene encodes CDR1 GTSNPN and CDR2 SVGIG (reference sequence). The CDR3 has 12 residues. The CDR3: CAWSVLQGRAFF. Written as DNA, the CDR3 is TGTGCCTGGAGTGTGTTACAGGGAAGAGCTTTCTTT.

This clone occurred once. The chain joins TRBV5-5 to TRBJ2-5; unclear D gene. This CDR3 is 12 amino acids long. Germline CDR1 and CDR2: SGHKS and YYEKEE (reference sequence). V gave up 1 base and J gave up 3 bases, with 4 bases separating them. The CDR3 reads CASSLREETQYF. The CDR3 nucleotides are TGTGCCAGCAGCTTGAGGGAAGAGACCCAGTACTTC.

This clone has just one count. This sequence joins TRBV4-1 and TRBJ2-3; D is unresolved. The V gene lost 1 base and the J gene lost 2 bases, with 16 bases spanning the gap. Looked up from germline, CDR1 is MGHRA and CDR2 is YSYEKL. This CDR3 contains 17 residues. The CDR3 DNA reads TGCGCCAGCAGCCAAGGAGACACCCACTTTTCCACAGATACGCAGTATTTT. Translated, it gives CASSQGDTHFSTDTQYF.

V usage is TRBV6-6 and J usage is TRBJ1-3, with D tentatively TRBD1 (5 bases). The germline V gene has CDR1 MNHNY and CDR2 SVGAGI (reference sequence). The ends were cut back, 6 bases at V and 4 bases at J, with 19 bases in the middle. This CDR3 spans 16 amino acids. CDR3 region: CASSPLLGTRGNTIYF. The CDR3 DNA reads TGTGCCAGCAGCCCTCTACTCGGGACGAGGGGAAACACCATATATTTT.

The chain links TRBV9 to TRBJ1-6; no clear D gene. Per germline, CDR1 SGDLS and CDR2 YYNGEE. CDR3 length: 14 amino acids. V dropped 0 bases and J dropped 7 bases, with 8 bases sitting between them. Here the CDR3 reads CASSVEMRNSPLHF. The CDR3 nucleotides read TGTGCCAGCAGCGTAGAAATGAGAAATTCACCCCTCCACTTT.

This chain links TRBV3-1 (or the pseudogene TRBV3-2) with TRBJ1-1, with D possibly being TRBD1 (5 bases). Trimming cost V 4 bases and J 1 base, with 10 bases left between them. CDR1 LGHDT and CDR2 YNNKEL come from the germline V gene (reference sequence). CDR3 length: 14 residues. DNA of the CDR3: TGTGCCAGCAGCCTGAGGGACCGGAACACTGAAGCTTTCTTT. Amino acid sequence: CASSLRDRNTEAFF.

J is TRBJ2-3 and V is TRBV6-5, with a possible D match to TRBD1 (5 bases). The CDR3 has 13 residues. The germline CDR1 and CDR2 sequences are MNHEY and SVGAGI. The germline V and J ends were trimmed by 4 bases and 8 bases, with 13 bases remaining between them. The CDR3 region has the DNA TGTGCCAGCAGTTCCAAAACGCAGGGTACGCAGTATTTT. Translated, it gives CASSSKTQGTQYF.

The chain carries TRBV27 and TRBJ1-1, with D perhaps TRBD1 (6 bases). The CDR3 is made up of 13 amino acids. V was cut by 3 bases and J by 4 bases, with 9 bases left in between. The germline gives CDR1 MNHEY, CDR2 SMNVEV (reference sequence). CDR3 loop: CASSLFRGTEAFF. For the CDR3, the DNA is TGTGCCAGCAGTTTGTTCAGGGGCACTGAAGCTTTCTTT.

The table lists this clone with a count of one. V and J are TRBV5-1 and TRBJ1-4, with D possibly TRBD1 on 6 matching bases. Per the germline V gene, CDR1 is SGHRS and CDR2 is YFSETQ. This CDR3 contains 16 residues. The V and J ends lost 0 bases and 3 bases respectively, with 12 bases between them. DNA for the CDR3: TGCGCCAGCAGCTTGGGGGGGCGCGGGGCTAATGAAAAACTGTTTTTT. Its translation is CASSLGGRGANEKLFF.

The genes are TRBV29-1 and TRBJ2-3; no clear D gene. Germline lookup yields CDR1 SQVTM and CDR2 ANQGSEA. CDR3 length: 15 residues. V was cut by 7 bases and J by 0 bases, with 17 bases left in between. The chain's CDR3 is CSARGQRLSTDTQYF. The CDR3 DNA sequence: TGCAGCGCCAGAGGCCAGCGCTTAAGCACAGATACGCAGTATTTT.

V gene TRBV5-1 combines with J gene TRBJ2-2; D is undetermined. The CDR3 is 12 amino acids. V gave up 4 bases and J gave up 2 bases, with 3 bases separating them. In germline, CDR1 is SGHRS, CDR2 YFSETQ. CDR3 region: CASSPNTGELFF. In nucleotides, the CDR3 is TGCGCCAGCAGCCCTAACACCGGGGAGCTGTTTTTT.

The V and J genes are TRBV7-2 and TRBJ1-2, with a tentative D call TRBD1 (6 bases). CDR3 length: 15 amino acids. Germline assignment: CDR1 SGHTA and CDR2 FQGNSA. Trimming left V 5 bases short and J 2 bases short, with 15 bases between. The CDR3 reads CASSRTVNENYGYTF. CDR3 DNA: TGTGCCAGCAGCCGGACAGTGAATGAAAACTATGGCTACACCTTC.

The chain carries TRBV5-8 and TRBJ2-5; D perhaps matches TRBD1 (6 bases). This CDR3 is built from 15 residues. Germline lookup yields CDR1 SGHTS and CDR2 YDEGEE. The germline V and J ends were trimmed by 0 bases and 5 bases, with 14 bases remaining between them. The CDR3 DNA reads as TGTGCCAGCAGCTTGGCGTCAGGGGATAGGGAGACCCAGTACTTC. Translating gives CASSLASGDRETQYF.

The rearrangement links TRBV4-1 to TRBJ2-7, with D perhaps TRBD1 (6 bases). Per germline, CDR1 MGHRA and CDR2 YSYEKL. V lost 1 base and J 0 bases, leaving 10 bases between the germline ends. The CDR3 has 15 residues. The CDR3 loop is CASSQVTGTSYEQYF. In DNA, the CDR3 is TGCGCCAGCAGCCAAGTAACAGGGACCTCCTACGAGCAGTACTTC.

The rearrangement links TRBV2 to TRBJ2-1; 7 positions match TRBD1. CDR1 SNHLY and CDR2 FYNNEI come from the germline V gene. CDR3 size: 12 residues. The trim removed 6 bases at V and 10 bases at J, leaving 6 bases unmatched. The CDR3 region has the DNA TGTGCCAGCAGAGTGACAGGGTGGGAGCAGTTCTTC. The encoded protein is CASRVTGWEQFF.

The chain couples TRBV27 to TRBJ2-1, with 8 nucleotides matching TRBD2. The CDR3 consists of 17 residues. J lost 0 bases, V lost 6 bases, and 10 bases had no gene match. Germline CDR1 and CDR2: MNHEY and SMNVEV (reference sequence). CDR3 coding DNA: TGTGCCAGCAGGGTACTCGGGGGGGGCGGCTCCTACAATGAGCAGTTCTTC. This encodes CASRVLGGGGSYNEQFF.

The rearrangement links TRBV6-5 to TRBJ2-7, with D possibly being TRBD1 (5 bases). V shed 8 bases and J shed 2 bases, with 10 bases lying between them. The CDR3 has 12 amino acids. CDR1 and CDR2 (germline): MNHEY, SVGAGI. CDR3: CASYRYPYEQYF. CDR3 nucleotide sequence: TGTGCCAGCTACAGGTACCCCTACGAGCAGTACTTC.

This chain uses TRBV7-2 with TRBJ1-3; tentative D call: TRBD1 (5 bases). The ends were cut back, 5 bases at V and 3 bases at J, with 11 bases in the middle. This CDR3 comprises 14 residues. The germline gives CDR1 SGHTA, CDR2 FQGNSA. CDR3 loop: CASSPVGGGNTIYF. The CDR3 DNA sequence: TGTGCCAGCAGCCCCGTGGGGGGTGGAAACACCATATATTTT.

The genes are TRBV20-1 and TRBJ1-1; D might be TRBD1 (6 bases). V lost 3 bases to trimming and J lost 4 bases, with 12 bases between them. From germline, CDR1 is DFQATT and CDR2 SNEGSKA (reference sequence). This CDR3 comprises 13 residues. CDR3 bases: TGCAGTGCTAGTCGGGGGGCGCCCACTGAAGCTTTCTTT. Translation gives CSASRGAPTEAFF.

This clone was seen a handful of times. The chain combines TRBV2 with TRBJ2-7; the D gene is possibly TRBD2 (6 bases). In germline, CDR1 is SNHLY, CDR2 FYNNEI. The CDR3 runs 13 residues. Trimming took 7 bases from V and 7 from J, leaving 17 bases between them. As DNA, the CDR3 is TGTGCCAGCAACGATCGAGCGGGCAGGGAGCAGTACTTC. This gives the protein CASNDRAGREQYF.

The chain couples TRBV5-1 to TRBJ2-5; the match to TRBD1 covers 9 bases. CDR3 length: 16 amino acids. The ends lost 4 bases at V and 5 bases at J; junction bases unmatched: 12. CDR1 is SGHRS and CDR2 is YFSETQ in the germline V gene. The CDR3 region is CASSVSPGQGGETQYF. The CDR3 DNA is TGCGCCAGCAGCGTATCCCCGGGACAGGGAGGGGAGACCCAGTACTTC.

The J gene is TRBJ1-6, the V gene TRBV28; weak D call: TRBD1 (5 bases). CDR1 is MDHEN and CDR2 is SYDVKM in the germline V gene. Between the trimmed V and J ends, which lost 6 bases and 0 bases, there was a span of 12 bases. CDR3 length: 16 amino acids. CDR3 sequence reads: CASSPGGSSYNSPLHF. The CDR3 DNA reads TGTGCCAGCAGCCCGGGGGGGAGCTCCTATAATTCACCCCTCCACTTT.

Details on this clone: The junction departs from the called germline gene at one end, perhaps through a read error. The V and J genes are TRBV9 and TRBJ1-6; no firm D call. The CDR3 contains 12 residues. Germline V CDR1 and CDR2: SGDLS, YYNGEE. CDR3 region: CASSSNNSPLHF. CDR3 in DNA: TGTGCCAGCAGCTCCAATAATTCACCCCTCCACTTT.

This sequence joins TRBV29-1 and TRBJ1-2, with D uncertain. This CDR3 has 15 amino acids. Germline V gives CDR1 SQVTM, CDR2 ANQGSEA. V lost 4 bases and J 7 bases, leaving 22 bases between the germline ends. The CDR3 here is CSVGTPQVLTVGYTF. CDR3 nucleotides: TGCAGCGTTGGGACTCCCCAGGTCCTAACAGTTGGCTACACCTTC. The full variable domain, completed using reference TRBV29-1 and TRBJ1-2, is SAVISQKPSRDICQRGTSLTIQCQVDSQVTMMFWYRQQPGQSLTLIATANQGSEATYESGFVIDKFPISRPNLTFSTLTVSNMSPEDSSIYLCSVGTPQVLTVGYTFGSGTRLTVV.

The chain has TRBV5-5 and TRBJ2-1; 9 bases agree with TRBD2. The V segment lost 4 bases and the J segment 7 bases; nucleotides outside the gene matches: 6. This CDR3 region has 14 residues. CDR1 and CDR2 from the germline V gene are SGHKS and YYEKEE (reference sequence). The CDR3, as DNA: TGTGCCAGCAGCGTAGCGGGGGATCCTAATGAGCAGTTCTTC. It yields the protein CASSVAGDPNEQFF.

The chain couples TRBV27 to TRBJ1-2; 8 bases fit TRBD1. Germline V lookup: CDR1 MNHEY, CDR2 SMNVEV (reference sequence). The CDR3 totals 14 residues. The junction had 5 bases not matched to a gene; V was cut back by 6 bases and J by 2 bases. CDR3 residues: CASRPDRENYGYTF. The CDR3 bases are TGTGCCAGCAGACCGGACAGGGAAAACTATGGCTACACCTTC.

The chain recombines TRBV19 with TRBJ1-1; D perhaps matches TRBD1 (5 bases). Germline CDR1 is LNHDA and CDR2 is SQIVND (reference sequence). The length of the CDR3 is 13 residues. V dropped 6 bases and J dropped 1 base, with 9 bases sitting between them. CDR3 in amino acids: CASSLGGNTEAFF. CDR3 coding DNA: TGTGCCAGTAGCCTTGGGGGGAACACTGAAGCTTTCTTT.